The rows below give T cell receptor beta chains drawn from one sample of a study of blood T cells in healthy people across ages. A single record per CDR3 protein comes from TCRdb applying MiXCR to the 5' RACE reads. Of roughly 790,000 distinct CDR3 sequences listed, approximately 39% are singletons. Sequencing was carried out using blood. These receptors were collected from a woman aged 55 to 70 in good health. CDR3s include the opening cysteine and the closing phenylalanine or tryptophan. The order of the fields is V gene, J gene, D gene, clone size, CDR3 DNA, CDR3 protein. The D gene is left open where the match is weak. Where a row states a size, it is once, few, many or the class of an expanded clone; other rows omit it.

V gene: TRBV7-3; J gene: TRBJ2-1; D gene: -; clone size: -; CDR3 DNA: TGTGCCAGCAGCCCCCAAGGGTCGGGGGTGGGCTACAATGAGCAGTTCTTC; CDR3 protein: CASSPQGSGVGYNEQFF
V gene: TRBV7-3; J gene: TRBJ2-1; D gene: -; clone size: -; CDR3 DNA: TGTGCCAGCAGCTACCCACTAGACGAGCAGTTCTTC; CDR3 protein: CASSYPLDEQFF
V gene: TRBV5-1; J gene: TRBJ2-1; D gene: TRBD2; clone size: few; CDR3 DNA: TGCGCCAGCAGCTCATTACAGCGGGGGCGGGGTGAGCAGTTCTTC; CDR3 protein: CASSSLQRGRGEQFF
V gene: TRBV29-1; J gene: TRBJ1-2; D gene: -; clone size: many; CDR3 DNA: TGCAGCGTTGACACGGGAGAAGCTTATGGCTACACCTTC; CDR3 protein: CSVDTGEAYGYTF
V gene: TRBV11-2; J gene: TRBJ2-1; D gene: -; clone size: many; CDR3 DNA: TGTGCCAGCAGCTTGAGTAACAATGAGCAGTTCTTC; CDR3 protein: CASSLSNNEQFF
V gene: TRBV20-1; J gene: TRBJ2-1; D gene: -; clone size: -; CDR3 DNA: TGCAGTGCTAAGTTTGCGGGACGGACCTACAATGAGCAGTTCTTC; CDR3 protein: CSAKFAGRTYNEQFF
V gene: TRBV10-3; J gene: TRBJ2-3; D gene: TRBD2; clone size: many; CDR3 DNA: TGTGCCATCAGTGGGTTAGCGGGAGTCACAGATACGCAGTATTTT; CDR3 protein: CAISGLAGVTDTQYF
V gene: TRBV6-2/TRBV6-3; J gene: TRBJ2-1; D gene: TRBD2; clone size: -; CDR3 DNA: TGTGCCAGCAGTGCCATAGCGGGAATTGAGCAGTTCTTC; CDR3 protein: CASSAIAGIEQFF
V gene: TRBV12-3/TRBV12-4; J gene: TRBJ2-1; D gene: -; clone size: -; CDR3 DNA: TGTGCCAGCAGTTTAGGCACGGGGGCTGGGGATGAGCAGTTCTTC; CDR3 protein: CASSLGTGAGDEQFF
V gene: TRBV7-2; J gene: TRBJ2-7; D gene: -; clone size: -; CDR3 DNA: TGTGCCAGCAGCCTTGGACGTGTTTACTACGAGCAGTACTTC; CDR3 protein: CASSLGRVYYEQYF
V gene: TRBV12-3/TRBV12-4; J gene: TRBJ2-1; D gene: -; clone size: many; CDR3 DNA: TGTGCCAGCAGAGAGAGTTACTACAATGAGCAGTTCTTC; CDR3 protein: CASRESYYNEQFF
V gene: TRBV7-2; J gene: TRBJ1-1; D gene: -; clone size: -; CDR3 DNA: TGTGCCAGCAGCTTAGCCGCGGGCCGTCCTGAAGCTTTCTTT; CDR3 protein: CASSLAAGRPEAFF
V gene: TRBV12-3/TRBV12-4; J gene: TRBJ2-7; D gene: TRBD1; clone size: -; CDR3 DNA: TGTGCCAGCAGTGGGACAGATCCCCGATACGAGCAGTACTTC; CDR3 protein: CASSGTDPRYEQYF
V gene: TRBV28; J gene: TRBJ2-3; D gene: TRBD2; clone size: few; CDR3 DNA: TGTGCCAGCAGCCGTAGCGGGAGCCCTCAGATAGATACGCAGTATTTT; CDR3 protein: CASSRSGSPQIDTQYF
V gene: TRBV7-9; J gene: TRBJ2-5; D gene: -; clone size: -; CDR3 DNA: TGTGCCAGCAGCTTAATCTCCCAAGAGACCCAGTACTTC; CDR3 protein: CASSLISQETQYF
V gene: TRBV28; J gene: TRBJ1-1; D gene: -; clone size: -; CDR3 DNA: TGTGCCAGCACCCCCGGGGGGGGAAGTACTGAAGCTTTCTTT; CDR3 protein: CASTPGGGSTEAFF
V gene: TRBV27; J gene: TRBJ2-7; D gene: -; clone size: -; CDR3 DNA: TGTGCCAGCAGTTTATCCTGGAACTACGAGCAGTACTTC; CDR3 protein: CASSLSWNYEQYF
V gene: TRBV5-6; J gene: TRBJ2-7; D gene: -; clone size: -; CDR3 DNA: -; CDR3 protein: CACSAGPVYEQYF
V gene: TRBV20-1; J gene: TRBJ2-7; D gene: TRBD1; clone size: -; CDR3 DNA: TGCAGTGCTAGAGAATTCTCCGGGACAGGCGGAGTACCCCACTACGAGCAGTACTTC; CDR3 protein: CSAREFSGTGGVPHYEQYF
V gene: TRBV28; J gene: TRBJ2-7; D gene: -; clone size: few; CDR3 DNA: TGTGCCAGCAGAAGACAGGGAGGGGCCTACGAGCAGTACTTC; CDR3 protein: CASRRQGGAYEQYF
V gene: TRBV14; J gene: TRBJ2-1; D gene: -; clone size: few; CDR3 DNA: TGTGCCAGCAGCTACGTAGCGGAACAATTAAATGAGCAGTTCTTC; CDR3 protein: CASSYVAEQLNEQFF
V gene: TRBV19; J gene: TRBJ2-1; D gene: TRBD2; clone size: -; CDR3 DNA: TGTGCCAGTACCCGGACTAGCGGGGGTACCAATGAGCAGTTCTTC; CDR3 protein: CASTRTSGGTNEQFF
V gene: TRBV28; J gene: TRBJ2-4; D gene: TRBD1; clone size: -; CDR3 DNA: TGTGCCAGCAAAGTATTAGGGACAGGATTAGGGATCGTGTACAAGCAGTACTTC; CDR3 protein: CASKVLGTGLGIVYKQYF
V gene: TRBV20-1; J gene: TRBJ2-7; D gene: TRBD2; clone size: few; CDR3 DNA: TGCAGTGCCCAGCAGGCTAGCGGGAGCCCCTACGAGCAGTACTTC; CDR3 protein: CSAQQASGSPYEQYF